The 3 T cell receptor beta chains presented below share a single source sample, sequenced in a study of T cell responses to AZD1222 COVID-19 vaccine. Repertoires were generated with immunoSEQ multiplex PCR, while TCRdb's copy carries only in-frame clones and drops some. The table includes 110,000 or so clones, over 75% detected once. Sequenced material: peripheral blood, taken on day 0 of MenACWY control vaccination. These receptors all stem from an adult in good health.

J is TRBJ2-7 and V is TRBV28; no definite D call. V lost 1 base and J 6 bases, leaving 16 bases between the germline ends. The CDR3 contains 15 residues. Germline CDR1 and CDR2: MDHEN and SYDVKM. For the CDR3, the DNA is TGTGCCAGCAGTTTATCCTCCGTAGGTCCCACCGAGCAGTACTTC. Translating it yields CASSLSSVGPTEQYF.

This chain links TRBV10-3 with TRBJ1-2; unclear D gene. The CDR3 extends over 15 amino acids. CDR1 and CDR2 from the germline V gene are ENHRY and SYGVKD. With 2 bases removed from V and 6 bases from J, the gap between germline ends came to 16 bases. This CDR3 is CAISETTGRTDGYTF. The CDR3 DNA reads TGTGCCATCAGTGAGACTACCGGGAGAACCGATGGCTACACCTTC.

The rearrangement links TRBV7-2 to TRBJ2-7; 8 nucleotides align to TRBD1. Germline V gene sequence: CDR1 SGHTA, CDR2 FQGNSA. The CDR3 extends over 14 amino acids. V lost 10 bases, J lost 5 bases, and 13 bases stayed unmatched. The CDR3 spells CATLPKGTGHEQYF. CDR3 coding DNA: TGTGCCACCCTCCCAAAAGGGACAGGCCACGAGCAGTACTTC.